This T cell receptor beta chain was observed in a study of cytomegalovirus exposure and HLA in healthy donors. Study results and limitations: Reports indicated that the classifier achieved high specificity and sensitivity in diagnosing cytomegalovirus status. In an earlier analysis, most TCR beta V segments were productive about 90% or about 30% of the time. Information on immune exposure was restricted to one variable (CMV serostatus).

PCR amplification relied on 60 Vbeta primers (plus 13 Jbeta primers). Libraries were prepared by immunoSEQ multiplex PCR; TCRdb keeps only in-frame clonotypes and omits some of them. The sample includes 200,000 or so clones, more than 60% of them seen just once. About this clone itself: The target antigen is unknown.

The sequence was collected from a girl aged 2-10 years in good health and CMV-seronegative. The sample comprised PBMCs.

CDR3 DNA: TGTGCCATCAGTGAGTCCAGGGGCTTAGGTAATTCACCCCTCCACTTT. Translation gives CAISESRGLGNSPLHF. The chain joins TRBV10-3 to TRBJ1-6, with TRBD1 as a possible D gene (6 bases). The CDR3 totals 16 residues. Germline V gene sequence: CDR1 ENHRY, CDR2 SYGVKD. V dropped 0 bases and J dropped 6 bases, with 12 bases sitting between them.